This is a list of T cell receptor beta chains from one sample in a study of immune evolution from preneoplasia to lung adenocarcinoma. Here immunoSEQ multiplex PCR was the method, and the copy in TCRdb shows in-frame clones only, minus some. The sample lists some 16,000 clones, 86% seen once, with roughly 2.6% in the top ten. What was sequenced was FFPE invasive lung adenocarcinoma tissue. These receptor sequences come from a person aged 65 to 85 with invasive lung adenocarcinoma. CDR3s include the opening cysteine and the closing phenylalanine or tryptophan. D genes are given only for firm matches. Some rows mark clone size as missing; the rest say once, few, many or name a class of expanded clone.

size,V,D,J,DNA,CDR3
NA,TRBV29-1,NA,TRBJ1-1,TGCAGCGTTGGACAGTTACAGAACACTGAAGCTTTCTTT,CSVGQLQNTEAFF
NA,TRBV6-1,NA,TRBJ2-7,TGTGCCAGCAGTGAACTGGCAGGTCGAGGCTACGAGCAGTACTTC,CASSELAGRGYEQYF
NA,TRBV7-6,TRBD1,TRBJ2-7,TGTGCCAGCAGCCCCCAGGGGGCCGGGTACGAGCAGTACTTC,CASSPQGAGYEQYF
few,TRBV5-1,NA,TRBJ2-7,TGCGCCAGCAGCTTGGGTCTTTCCAATTACGAGCAGTACTTC,CASSLGLSNYEQYF
NA,TRBV9,NA,TRBJ2-5,TGTGCCAGCAGCGTAGGTAATAGCGGATCTCAAGAGACCCAGTACTTC,CASSVGNSGSQETQYF
NA,TRBV6-5,TRBD2,TRBJ2-4,TGTGCCAGCAGTTACAGCGGGGTCGGAGCCAAAAACATTCAGTACTTC,CASSYSGVGAKNIQYF
NA,TRBV28,TRBD1,TRBJ2-2,TGTGCCAGCAGTTCCACAGGGGGGCCCGGGGAGCTGTTTTTT,CASSSTGGPGELFF
NA,TRBV6-6,TRBD2,TRBJ2-7,TGTGCCAGCAGTTCCACTAGCGGGGCCTCCTACGAGCAGTACTTC,CASSSTSGASYEQYF
NA,TRBV30,NA,TRBJ1-5,TGTGCCTGGAGTATAAACCCTGGGGTTCAGCCCCAGCATTTT,CAWSINPGVQPQHF
NA,TRBV4-1,TRBD1,TRBJ1-1,TGCGCCAGCAGCCAAGGGGGGGTGAGGACAGGGATCGACCCGAACACTGAAGCTTTCTTT,CASSQGGVRTGIDPNTEAFF
few,TRBV5-8,TRBD2,TRBJ2-5,TGTGCCAGCAGCAAACCGACTAGCGGGGGAGAGACCCAGTACTTC,CASSKPTSGGETQYF
NA,TRBV27,NA,TRBJ2-7,TGTGCCAGCAGTTCTCGATCTGACGAGCAGTACTTC,CASSSRSDEQYF
NA,TRBV30,NA,TRBJ1-3,TGTGCCCACGGCGAGGGGAGGCGAAACACCATATATTTT,CAHGEGRRNTIYF
NA,TRBV20-1,NA,TRBJ1-1,TGCAGTGCTGTGGGCACTGAAGCTTTCTTT,CSAVGTEAFF
NA,TRBV15,NA,TRBJ2-2,TGTGCCACCAGCAGGGAGGGACAGTTCACCGGGGAGCTGTTTTTT,CATSREGQFTGELFF
few,TRBV6-1,TRBD2,TRBJ2-7,TGTGCCAGCAGTACCTCGACTAGCGGAACCTACGAGCAGTACTTC,CASSTSTSGTYEQYF
NA,TRBV29-1,NA,TRBJ2-3,TGCAGCGTTGAAGATCGGGGTAGGGACACAGATACGCAGTATTTT,CSVEDRGRDTDTQYF
NA,TRBV29-1,NA,TRBJ1-1,TGCAGCGTTATGGAGAGGAACACTGAAGCTTTCTTT,CSVMERNTEAFF
few,TRBV30,NA,TRBJ1-2,TGTGCCTGGAGTAACCCCCCACGGAGATTCTACTATGGCTACACCTTC,CAWSNPPRRFYYGYTF